Given below is one T cell receptor beta chain in context. Its target is unknown. Its ends do not fully match the called genes, so a read error is possible. This sample is part of a study of response to subunit inactivated influenza vaccine. Per germline, CDR1 DFQATT and CDR2 SNEGSKA (reference sequence). The CDR3 consists of 14 residues. MiXCR was run by TCRdb on the RT-PCR reads, yielding one entry per CDR3 protein. The sample has 650,000 to 850,000 distinct CDR3 sequences, around 13% seen once. Findings of the study overall: After each seasonal influenza vaccination, few new T cells are recruited, the authors suggested.

The sample here was PBMCs from blood, taken 14 days before vaccination. This TCR derives from a man over 45 who received an inactivated influenza vaccine. The V call is TRBV20-1, the J call TRBJ2-1, with D unclear. This chain's CDR3 is CRARLGISYNVQFF. In DNA form, the CDR3 reads TGCAGAGCTAGATTGGGGATTTCCTACAATGTGCAGTTCTTC.